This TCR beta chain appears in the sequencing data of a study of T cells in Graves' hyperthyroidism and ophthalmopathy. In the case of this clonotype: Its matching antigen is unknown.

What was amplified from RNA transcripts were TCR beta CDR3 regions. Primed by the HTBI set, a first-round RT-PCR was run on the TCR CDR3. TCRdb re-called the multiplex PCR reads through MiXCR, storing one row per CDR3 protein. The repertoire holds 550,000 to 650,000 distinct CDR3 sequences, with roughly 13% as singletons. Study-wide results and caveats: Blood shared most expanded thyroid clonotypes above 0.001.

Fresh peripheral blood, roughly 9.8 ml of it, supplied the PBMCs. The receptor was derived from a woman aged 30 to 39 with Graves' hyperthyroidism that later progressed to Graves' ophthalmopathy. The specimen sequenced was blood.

The DNA of the CDR3 is TGCAGCGTTGTCGGAGGTGGCTATGGCTACACCTTC. Encoded protein: CSVVGGGYGYTF. The V gene is TRBV29-1, the J gene TRBJ1-2; D gene unclear. Per germline, CDR1 SQVTM and CDR2 ANQGSEA. V was shortened by 4 bases and J by 4 bases, with 10 bases between the two germline ends. This CDR3 contains 12 residues.